This TCR beta chain was sequenced in a study of blood T cell repertoires in COVID-19. Trimming at V came to 6 bases and at J to 2 bases, leaving 3 bases not matched to a gene. The CDR3 totals 15 residues. CDR1 is MNHNY, CDR2 SVGAGI, per germline (reference sequence). Repertoires were generated with immunoSEQ multiplex PCR, while TCRdb's copy carries only in-frame clones and drops some. Of some 100,000 clones listed, 89% are singletons. This sequence was found in a woman in her sixties or seventies with acute or convalescent COVID-19. Input material: peripheral blood. The chain joins TRBV6-6 to TRBJ2-2, with 10 bases aligning to TRBD2. CDR3 sequence: CASRPSGGNTGELFF. CDR3 nucleotides: TGTGCCAGCAGGCCTAGCGGGGGCAACACCGGGGAGCTGTTTTTT.